These T cell receptor beta chains were read from a single sample in a study of post-analysis software for immune sequencing data. A single record per CDR3 protein comes from TCRdb applying MiXCR to the PCR reads. The top ten hold 13% of the sample, which has approximately 350,000 distinct CDR3 sequences, about a third seen once. The specimen sequenced was blood. These TCRs come from a girl aged 5-17 years with multiple sclerosis. The CDR3 runs from the conserved cysteine through the conserved F or W. Each record gives: J gene, clone size, V gene, D gene, CDR3 DNA, CDR3 protein. The D gene is left open where the match is weak. Expanded clones are given a class, and other clones once, few, many or no size at all.

TRBJ2-7,-,TRBV10-3,-,TGTGCCATCAGTGAAACGAACAGTGGATCGGGAGAGCAGTACTTC,CAISETNSGSGEQYF
TRBJ2-1,-,TRBV12-3/TRBV12-4,TRBD2,TGTGCCAGCAGTTCCACGACTAGCGGGGGGCGCAACAATGAGCAGTTCTTC,CASSSTTSGGRNNEQFF
TRBJ1-1,-,TRBV24-1,-,TGTGCCACCAGTGACCCCTTTGTGGGAGAGGAAGCTTTCTTT,CATSDPFVGEEAFF
TRBJ1-2,few,TRBV6-5,-,TGTGCCAGCAGTTACCTCCCCGCGAACCGGGGCTACACCTTC,CASSYLPANRGYTF
TRBJ2-7,many,TRBV5-1,TRBD2,TGCGCCAGCAGCTTGGTGCGGGGGGGCTCCGACGAGCAGTACTTC,CASSLVRGGSDEQYF
TRBJ1-5,-,TRBV5-5,TRBD1,TGTGCCAGCAGCAGGACAGGGGTAAGGGCAAGTCAGCCCCAGCATTTT,CASSRTGVRASQPQHF
TRBJ2-7,-,TRBV2,-,TGTGCCAGCAGTTTTAGGATAGGCGACTACGAGCAGTACTTC,CASSFRIGDYEQYF
TRBJ2-1,once,TRBV5-1,-,TGCACCAGCAGCAAAGGGGCCGCCCTTTACGATGAGCAGTTCTTC,CTSSKGAALYDEQFF
TRBJ2-7,few,TRBV25-1,-,TGTGCCAGCAGTACCTCCAGGGCCAACTTCTACGAGCAGTACTTC,CASSTSRANFYEQYF
TRBJ1-2,few,TRBV7-2,-,TGTGCCAGCAGCCCAGAGTCATCGGCTAACTATGGCTACACCTTC,CASSPESSANYGYTF